This entry lists 10 T cell receptor beta chains sequenced from one sample in a study of T cells in Graves' hyperthyroidism and ophthalmopathy. There were TCR beta CDR3 regions amplified from RNA transcripts. The study used the HTBI primer set for a first-round RT-PCR of the TCR CDR3. TCRdb re-analysed the multiplex PCR reads in MiXCR, keeping a single row per CDR3 protein. The data show about 840,000 distinct CDR3 sequences, around 39% seen once. Source material: blood. These receptors originate from a man younger than 35 with Graves' hyperthyroidism.

This clonotype was seen ten or more times. The junction differs from germline at one of its ends, possibly a read error. The rearrangement joins TRBV5-1 to TRBJ1-2; 7 positions agree with TRBD1. Germline values: CDR1 SGHRS, CDR2 YFSETQ. CDR3 length equals 15 residues. In DNA, the CDR3 is TGCGCCAGCAGCTTGGGACAGGGTGTGGACTACGGCTACACCTTC. Residues: CASSLGQGVDYGYTF.

A word on this clonotype: This may arise from a read error, as a much more abundant clone is one base away. This sequence joins TRBV29-1 and TRBJ2-7; 8 bases match TRBD2. CDR3 length equals 14 residues. Germline V gene sequence: CDR1 SQVTM, CDR2 ANQGSEA. Trimming took 6 bases from V and 3 from J; bases not matched to a gene: 10. The DNA of the CDR3 is TGCAGCGTCATCTTACTAGCGGAGTACTACGAGCAGTACTTC. It encodes CSVILLAEYYEQYF.

The CDR3 spells CASSEAVGSNTGELFF. CDR3 sequence (DNA): TGTGCCAGCAGTGAAGCGGTGGGTTCTAACACCGGGGAGCTGTTTTTT. This chain uses TRBV6-1 with TRBJ2-2; D not certain. Germline V gene lookup returns CDR1 MNHNS and CDR2 SASEGT. Trimming took off 0 bases at V and 2 bases at J, with 10 bases between the two ends. The CDR3 consists of 16 residues.

In its sample, this clonotype was seen many times. The chain combines TRBV7-9 with TRBJ1-4; D remains ambiguous. This CDR3 is 14 amino acids long. Trimming stripped 5 bases from V and 5 bases from J, with 12 bases between. CDR1 is SEHNR and CDR2 is FQNEAQ in the germline V gene (reference sequence). The CDR3 nucleotides read TGTGCCAGCAGCCCTAGCAGCGCGAATGAAAAACTGTTTTTT. Protein sequence: CASSPSSANEKLFF.

The gene calls are TRBV7-2 and TRBJ2-5; 7 bases match TRBD1. This CDR3 is built from 14 residues. J lost 2 bases, V lost 6 bases, and 6 bases had no gene match. Germline lookup yields CDR1 SGHTA and CDR2 FQGNSA. CDR3 sequence reads: CASRRNRGQETQYF. CDR3 nucleotides: TGTGCCAGCAGGCGAAACAGGGGACAAGAGACCCAGTACTTC.

This clonotype was found many times. The CDR3 DNA follows: TGTGCCAGCAATGTGGGGGCTGGCGCTTTCTTT. Protein: CASNVGAGAFF. The V call is TRBV2, the J call TRBJ1-1, with D perhaps TRBD1 (6 bases). This CDR3 spans 11 amino acids. CDR1 and CDR2 from the germline V gene are SNHLY and FYNNEI. Trimming cost V 7 bases and J 11 bases, with 14 bases left between them.

This clonotype has ten or more counts. The chain has TRBV15 and TRBJ1-6, with a tentative D call TRBD1 (6 bases). In germline, CDR1 is LNHNV, CDR2 YYDKDF (reference sequence). The CDR3 spans 17 residues. The V gene lost 2 bases and the J gene lost 6 bases, with 17 bases spanning the gap. The CDR3 DNA reads as TGTGCCACCAGCAGATTCTCCTCGGGACACCCTAATTCACCCCTCCACTTT. This encodes CATSRFSSGHPNSPLHF. Drawing the rest from reference TRBV15 and TRBJ1-6, the complete variable domain is DAMVIQNPRYQVTQFGKPVTLSCSQTLNHNVMYWYQQKSSQAPKLLFHYYDKDFNNEADTPDNFQSRRPNTSFCFLDIRSPGLGDTAMYLCATSRFSSGHPNSPLHFGNGTRLTVT.

The genes are TRBV7-8 and TRBJ2-5, with a tentative D call TRBD1 (6 bases). The ends were cut back, 3 bases at V and 4 bases at J, with 21 bases in the middle. This CDR3 spans 17 amino acids. Germline V gene data show CDR1 as SGHVS and CDR2 as FQNEAQ. In DNA form, the CDR3 reads TGTGCCAGCAGCTTGGTCGTAACAGGGTGGGGTCGAGAGACCCAGTACTTC. This sequence encodes CASSLVVTGWGRETQYF.

V gene TRBV6-5 combines with J gene TRBJ1-1; D not certain. The CDR3 is made up of 12 amino acids. Germline-derived CDR1 and CDR2 are MNHEY and SVGAGI. V lost 8 bases, J lost 4 bases, and 11 bases lay in between. In DNA form, the CDR3 reads TGTGCCAGCGAGGAGGCGGGCACTGAAGCTTTCTTT. Protein sequence: CASEEAGTEAFF.

This clonotype was seen ten or more times. One junction end disagrees with the germline gene, perhaps due to a read error. The rearrangement joins TRBV2 to TRBJ2-5; 7 nucleotides agree with TRBD2. The CDR3 is 10 residues long. Germline assignment: CDR1 SNHLY and CDR2 FYNNEI. The CDR3 DNA is TGTGCCAGCACGTCGACTAGCATCTCCTTC. As protein: CASTSTSISF.